The sequence of this T cell receptor beta chain was determined in a study of blood T cell repertoires in COVID-19. The wider study: Researchers got acute and convalescent COVID-19 samples from the United States, Italy and Spain. Sample material is recorded as cDNA or gDNA derived from T cells, B-cell-depleted T cells, or PBMCs.

In the original analysis: Amplification with reference gene primers provided the estimates of nucleated cell counts. TCRdb's copy holds only in-frame clones and misses some; the assay was immunoSEQ multiplex PCR. From that table come the V and J calls and clone size; the DNA was used to work out D and trimming. Seen here are over 30,000 clones, about 88% observed once, and the top ten hold under 65%. The CDR3 is 12 residues long. From germline, CDR1 is SNHLY and CDR2 FYNNEI. Germline trimming cut 8 bases from V and 9 bases from J; bases unmatched to any gene: 4. The receptor was derived from a man between 65 and 79 years old with acute or convalescent COVID-19. The chain combines TRBV2 with TRBJ2-1; 10 bases fit TRBD1. The sequencing sample was made of peripheral blood. CDR3 region: CASRQGAGEQFF. The CDR3 DNA sequence: TGTGCCAGCCGACAGGGGGCAGGTGAGCAGTTCTTC.